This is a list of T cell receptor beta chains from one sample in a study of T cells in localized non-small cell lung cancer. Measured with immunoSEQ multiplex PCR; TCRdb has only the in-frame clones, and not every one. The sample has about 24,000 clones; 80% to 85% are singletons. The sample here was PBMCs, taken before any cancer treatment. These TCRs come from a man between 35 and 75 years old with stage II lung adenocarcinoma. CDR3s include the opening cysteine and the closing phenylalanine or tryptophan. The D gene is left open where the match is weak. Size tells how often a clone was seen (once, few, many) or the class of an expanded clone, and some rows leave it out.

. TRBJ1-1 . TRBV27 TGTGCCAGCAGTGCAGGGGACCTGGGGTTAGGAACTGAAGCTTTCTTT CASSAGDLGLGTEAFF
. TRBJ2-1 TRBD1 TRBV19 TGTGCCAGTAGTATAGCCGGGACAGGGGGCTACAATGAGCAGTTCTTC CASSIAGTGGYNEQFF
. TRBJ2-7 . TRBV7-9 TGTGCCAGCAGCTTAGAAATAGCGAGCGAGCAGTACTTC CASSLEIASEQYF
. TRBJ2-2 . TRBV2 TGTGCCAGCAGTGAAAAGCGGACAAACACCGGGGAGCTGTTTTTT CASSEKRTNTGELFF
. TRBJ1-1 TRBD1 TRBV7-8 TGTGCCAGCAGCTGGAGTACAGGGGATGAAGCTTTCTTT CASSWSTGDEAFF
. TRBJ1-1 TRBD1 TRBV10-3 TGTGCCATCAGTGACCCTTCGACAGGGGTGAACACTGAAGCTTTCTTT CAISDPSTGVNTEAFF
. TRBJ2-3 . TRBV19 TGTGCCAGTAGTGACGGGCCTAGGACAGATACGCAGTATTTT CASSDGPRTDTQYF
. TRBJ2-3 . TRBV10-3 TGTGCCGTGGGGAACACAGATACGCAGTATTTT CAVGNTDTQYF
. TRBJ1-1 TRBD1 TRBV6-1 TGTGCCAGCAGGTCGCGACAGGGTTTTTCTGAAGCTTTCTTT CASRSRQGFSEAFF
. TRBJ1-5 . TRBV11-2 TGTGCCAGCAGCGGGGGGAATCAGCCCCAGCATTTT CASSGGNQPQHF
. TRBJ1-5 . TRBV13 TGTGCCAGCAGCTTAGCCAGGGCGGATAGCAATCAGCCCCAGCATTTT CASSLARADSNQPQHF
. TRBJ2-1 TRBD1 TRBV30 TGTGCCTGGAAAACAGGGGGATTGAGCTCCTACAATGAGCAGTTCTTC CAWKTGGLSSYNEQFF
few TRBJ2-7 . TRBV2 TGTGCCAGCAGTGTCCCTCCGGACAGCCCTACGTCCCGCGAGCAGTACTTC CASSVPPDSPTSREQYF
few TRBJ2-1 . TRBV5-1 TGCGCCAGCAGCCCCATGGGGGGGGCTTACAATGAGCAGTTCTTC CASSPMGGAYNEQFF
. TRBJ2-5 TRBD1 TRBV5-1 TGCGCCAGCAGCCTGAACTACCAGGGGGCCCAAGAGACCCAGTACTTC CASSLNYQGAQETQYF
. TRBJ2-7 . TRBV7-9 TGTGCCAGCAGCTTAGCCTTTCCCGGGGCCGAGCAGTACTTC CASSLAFPGAEQYF
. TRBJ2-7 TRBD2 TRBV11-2 TGTGCCAGCAGCTTTAGCGGGGGCCTCTCCTACGAGCAGTACTTC CASSFSGGLSYEQYF
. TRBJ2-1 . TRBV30 TGTGCCTGGAGTGTACGAAGACAGGTAGCTTACAATGAGCAGTTCTTC CAWSVRRQVAYNEQFF
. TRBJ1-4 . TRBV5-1 TGCGCCAGCAGCACGGACAACCTTCAAAAACTGTTTTTT CASSTDNLQKLFF
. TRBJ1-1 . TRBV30 TGTGCCTGGAACCCGTCCGACTCTGAAGCTTTCTTT CAWNPSDSEAFF
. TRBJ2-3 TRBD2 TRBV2 TGTGCCAGCAGTCAAGCGGGGGGCAGGGGAGATACGCAGTATTTT CASSQAGGRGDTQYF
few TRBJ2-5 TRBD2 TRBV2 TGTGCCAGCAATCTACTAGCGGGAGTTGTAGAGACCCAGTACTTC CASNLLAGVVETQYF
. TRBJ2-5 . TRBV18 TGTGCCAGCTCACCATTACGGGGGTCTGAGACCCAGTACTTC CASSPLRGSETQYF
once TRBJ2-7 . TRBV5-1 TGCGCCAGCAGGGGGACGGACCCCTACGAGCAGTACTTC CASRGTDPYEQYF
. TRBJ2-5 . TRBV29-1 TGCAGCGGGGGACTGCAAGAGACCCAGTACTTC CSGGLQETQYF
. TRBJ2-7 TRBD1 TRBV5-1 TGCGCCAGCAGCTCCGGGACAGTCAACTACGAGCAGTACTTC CASSSGTVNYEQYF
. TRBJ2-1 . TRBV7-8 TGTGCCAGCAGCTCGGGACCATCTACCTACAATGAGCAGTTCTTC CASSSGPSTYNEQFF
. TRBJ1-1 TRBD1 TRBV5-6 TGTGCCAGCAGCTGGACAGGGGGTATATGGGAGAACACTGAAGCTTTCTTT CASSWTGGIWENTEAFF
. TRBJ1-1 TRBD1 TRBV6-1 TGTGCCAGCAGTGGGACAGGGGGGCAGAACACTGAAGCTTTCTTT CASSGTGGQNTEAFF
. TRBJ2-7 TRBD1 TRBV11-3 TGTGCCAGCAGCTTAGACCCGGGACAGGGAAAGTACTTC CASSLDPGQGKYF
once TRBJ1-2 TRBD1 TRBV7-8 TGTGCCAGCAGCTTAGGGAACAGGGGGTTTTCCTATGGCTACACCTTC CASSLGNRGFSYGYTF
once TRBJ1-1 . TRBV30 TGTGCCTGGAACCGGGGGGGCACTGAAGCTTTCTTT CAWNRGGTEAFF
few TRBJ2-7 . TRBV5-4 TGTGCCAGCAGCCCAGAACACAGGGCCTACGAGCAGTACTTC CASSPEHRAYEQYF
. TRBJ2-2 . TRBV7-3 TGTGCCAGCAGTTCACGGGGAGGGACAGACACCGGGGAGCTGTTTTTT CASSSRGGTDTGELFF
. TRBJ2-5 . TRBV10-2 TGCGCCAGCAGCCCCCAGACTAGATCTGAGACCCAGTACTTC CASSPQTRSETQYF
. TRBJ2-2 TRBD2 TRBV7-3 TGTGCCAGCAGCCCTCCCGGACTAGCGGGCACCGGGGAGCTGTTTTTT CASSPPGLAGTGELFF
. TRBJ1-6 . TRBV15 TGTGCCACCAGCAGAGATGGGTCGGCAGCTAATTCACCCCTCCACTTT CATSRDGSAANSPLHF
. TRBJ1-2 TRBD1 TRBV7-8 TGTGCCAGCAGCCCGACAGGGGTCTATGGCTACACCTTC CASSPTGVYGYTF
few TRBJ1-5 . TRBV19 TGTGCCAGTAGTATAAGGGAGTTCAATCAGCCCCAGCATTTT CASSIREFNQPQHF
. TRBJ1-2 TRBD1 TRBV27 TGTGCCAGCAGTACCTCCCGGGACAGGGTAATGAGTCACTATGGCTACACCTTC CASSTSRDRVMSHYGYTF
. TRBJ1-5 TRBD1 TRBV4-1 TGCGCCAGCAGCCAAGATGGAGGGGGCAACAATCAGCCCCAGCATTTT CASSQDGGGNNQPQHF
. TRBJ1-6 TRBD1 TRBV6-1 TGTGCCAGCAGTGAAAACACAGGGGAGAATTCACCCCTCCACTTT CASSENTGENSPLHF
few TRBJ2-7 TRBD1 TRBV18 TGTGCCAGCTCACCGACTCTAGGACAGGGGGAGAACGAGCAGTACTTC CASSPTLGQGENEQYF
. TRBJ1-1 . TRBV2 TGTGCCAGCAGTGTACGGCCGGGAGGCACTGAAGCTTTCTTT CASSVRPGGTEAFF
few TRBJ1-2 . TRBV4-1 TGCGCCAGCAGCCAAGATATGCAGGGAGGCTATGGCTACACCTTC CASSQDMQGGYGYTF
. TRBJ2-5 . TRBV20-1 TGCAGTGCTAGCAAGGAAGAGACCCAGTACTTC CSASKEETQYF
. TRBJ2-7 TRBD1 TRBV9 TGTGCCAGCAGCGTAAGTGACGCCCGGACAGGGTCCTACGAGCAGTACTTC CASSVSDARTGSYEQYF
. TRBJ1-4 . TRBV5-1 TGCGCCAGCAGCTCACAGGTGGGCACTAATGAAAAACTGTTTTTT CASSSQVGTNEKLFF
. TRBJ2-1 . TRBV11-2 TGTGCCAGCAGCTTAGCACAGCGCCAAGTGGGTGAGCAGTTCTTC CASSLAQRQVGEQFF
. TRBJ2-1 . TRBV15 TGTGCCACCAGCAAGGGACCCAATGAGCAGTTCTTC CATSKGPNEQFF
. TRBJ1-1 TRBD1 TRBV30 TGTGCCTGGATAAGGGGGCGCCAGGGCGAAGCTTTCTTT CAWIRGRQGEAFF
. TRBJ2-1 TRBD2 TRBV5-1 TGCGCCAGCAGCTCGGGCGGGAGCTCCTACAATGAGCAGTTCTTC CASSSGGSSYNEQFF
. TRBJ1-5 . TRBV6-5 TGTGCCAGCAGACCAGGGAATAGCAATCAGCCCCAGCATTTT CASRPGNSNQPQHF
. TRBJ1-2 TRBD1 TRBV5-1 TGCGCCAGCGTCTCGGGACAGGGAGTCGATGGCTACACCTTC CASVSGQGVDGYTF
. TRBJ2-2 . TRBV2 TGTGCCAGCAGGGCTACCCCGTCGAACACCGGGGAGCTGTTTTTT CASRATPSNTGELFF
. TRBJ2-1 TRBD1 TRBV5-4 TGTGCCAGCAGCTTGGTTAGGACAGGGACCTACAATGAGCAGTTCTTC CASSLVRTGTYNEQFF
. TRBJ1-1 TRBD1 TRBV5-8 TGTGCCAGCAGCTTCGTGGGGCAGGGGGCTACCGAAGCTTTCTTT CASSFVGQGATEAFF
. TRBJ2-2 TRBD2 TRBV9 TGTGCCAGCAGCGTCCTAGCGGGGACCGGGGAGCTGTTTTTT CASSVLAGTGELFF
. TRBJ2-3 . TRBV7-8 TGTGCCAGCAGCTTAGACCGCCTGTGGCGGGGCACAGATACGCAGTATTTT CASSLDRLWRGTDTQYF
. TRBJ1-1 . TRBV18 TGTGCCAGCTCACCGACCGAGGCTGAAGCTTTCTTT CASSPTEAEAFF